The next 27 T cell receptor beta chains were all read from a single sample in a study of CD8 T cells in ankylosing spondylitis. Findings and limits, study-wide: Ankylosing spondylitis blood appeared to carry a characteristic TCR beta motif of roughly eight highly homologous variants.

Antigens for these TCRs are unknown. MiXCR was run by TCRdb on the 5' RACE reads, yielding one entry per CDR3 protein. This sample has 700,000 or so distinct CDR3 sequences, with around 20% found just once. The sample consisted of blood, either unsorted or a sorted T cell fraction (not recorded which). These receptor sequences come from a male donor with ankylosing spondylitis.

This clonotype was found a few times. The gene calls are TRBV15 and TRBJ2-2; possible D gene TRBD1, 7 bases. The CDR3 totals 19 residues. Germline values: CDR1 LNHNV, CDR2 YYDKDF (reference sequence). The ends were cut back, 0 bases at V and 5 bases at J, with 22 bases in the middle. The CDR3 coding sequence is TGTGCCACCAGCAGAGACCTACTAGCAGGGGGAGTTGGGACCGGGGAGCTGTTTTTT. Its protein product is CATSRDLLAGGVGTGELFF.

This clonotype has more than one count but fewer than ten. V is TRBV18 and J is TRBJ2-5, with D unclear. The V end was cut by 8 bases, the J end by 2 bases, with 12 bases between. The CDR3 is made up of 13 amino acids. Looked up from germline, CDR1 is KGHSH and CDR2 is LQKENI. The CDR3 loop reads CASQMTSQETQYF. The CDR3 DNA is TGTGCCAGCCAAATGACATCTCAAGAGACCCAGTACTTC.

The chain recombines TRBV7-3 with TRBJ2-3, with 10 bases identical to TRBD2. The CDR3 is made up of 15 amino acids. Germline V gene data show CDR1 as SGHTA and CDR2 as FQGTGA. With 5 bases clipped from V and 4 bases from J, the junction kept 6 bases outside the gene matches. The CDR3 is CASSRSGGASDTQYF. DNA of the CDR3: TGTGCCAGCAGCCGCAGCGGGGGGGCCTCAGATACGCAGTATTTT.

The chain joins TRBV9 to TRBJ2-6; D remains unclear. Per germline, CDR1 SGDLS and CDR2 YYNGEE. This CDR3 region has 14 residues. Trimming removed 3 bases from V and 0 bases from J, with 4 bases in between. This CDR3 reads CASSGASGANVLTF. CDR3 sequence (DNA): TGTGCCAGCAGCGGGGCCTCTGGGGCCAACGTCCTGACTTTC.

The chain couples TRBV15 to TRBJ2-7; D is ambiguous. The ends were cut back, 3 bases at V and 6 bases at J, with 12 bases in the middle. The V gene's germline CDR1 is LNHNV and CDR2 YYDKDF (reference sequence). The CDR3 spans 13 residues. The DNA of the CDR3 is TGTGCCACCAGCAGGGACGACTCAGTCGAGCAGTACTTC. Translated, it gives CATSRDDSVEQYF.

The chain uses TRBV7-9 and TRBJ2-3; either TRBD1 or TRBD2 may fit D (5 bases each). This CDR3 comprises 15 residues. Germline loops: CDR1 SEHNR, CDR2 FQNEAQ (reference sequence). V was shortened by 0 bases and J by 6 bases, with 13 bases between the two germline ends. The CDR3 DNA reads as TGTGCCAGCAGCTTAGCTAGGGACCTCCGGGATACGCAGTATTTT. Translation: CASSLARDLRDTQYF.

Only a few counts were recorded for this clonotype. CDR3 bases: TGTGCCAGCAGCCAAGAGCTGCCGGGACAAGCCTACGAGCAGTACTTC. This translates into CASSQELPGQAYEQYF. The V call is TRBV4-2, the J call TRBJ2-7, with TRBD1 as a possible D gene (6 bases). Germline CDR1 and CDR2: LGHNA and YNFKEQ. Trimming cost V 0 bases and J 2 bases, with 14 bases left between them. CDR3 size: 16 residues.

This clonotype has more than one count but fewer than ten. The chain joins TRBV5-6 to TRBJ2-7; D may match TRBD1 or TRBD2 (5 bases each). CDR3 length equals 14 residues. Germline V gives CDR1 SGHDT, CDR2 YYEEEE. V dropped 3 bases and J dropped 2 bases, with 12 bases sitting between them. CDR3 residues: CASSWTLGAYEQYF. The CDR3 nucleotides read TGTGCCAGCAGCTGGACCCTGGGGGCCTACGAGCAGTACTTC.

This clonotype was recorded a few times. This chain joins TRBV6-1 and TRBJ2-7; D is perhaps TRBD1 or TRBD2 (7 bases each). The germline gives CDR1 MNHNS, CDR2 SASEGT. CDR3 length: 15 amino acids. V shed 6 bases and J shed 3 bases, with 18 bases lying between them. The CDR3 bases are TGTGCCAGCAGCCCCGGGGGAGGGGGCTTCTACGAGCAGTACTTC. It yields the protein CASSPGGGGFYEQYF.

The chain employs TRBV2 and TRBJ1-1; TRBD1 might be the D (6 bases). In germline, CDR1 is SNHLY, CDR2 FYNNEI. The CDR3 consists of 14 residues. Trimming took 5 bases from V and 1 from J, leaving 11 bases between them. CDR3 region: CASSIQGSNTEAFF. Written as DNA, the CDR3 is TGTGCCAGCAGTATTCAGGGGTCGAACACTGAAGCTTTCTTT.

This chain connects TRBV7-8 to TRBJ1-4; D might be TRBD1 (6 bases). The germline V gene has CDR1 SGHVS and CDR2 FQNEAQ. The CDR3 contains 17 residues. The V end lost 5 bases, the J end lost 0 bases, and 16 bases lay between the germline ends. The chain's CDR3 is CASSGRDIQATNEKLFF. The DNA for the CDR3 is TGTGCCAGCAGCGGCCGGGACATACAAGCAACTAATGAAAAACTGTTTTTT.

This clonotype showed up just a few times. The gene calls are TRBV20-1 and TRBJ2-2, with D unclear. Germline assignment: CDR1 DFQATT and CDR2 SNEGSKA (reference sequence). The CDR3 covers 15 residues. V was cut by 2 bases and J by 3 bases, with 13 bases left in between. The CDR3 DNA sequence: TGCAGTGCTAGAAACCCGAAGGAATACACCGGGGAGCTGTTTTTT. Translated, it gives CSARNPKEYTGELFF.

This clonotype was observed once. This chain links TRBV5-6 with TRBJ2-3; D may match TRBD1 or TRBD2 (6 bases each). The CDR3 covers 16 residues. Germline V gene sequence: CDR1 SGHDT, CDR2 YYEEEE. Trimming cost V 6 bases and J 0 bases, with 17 bases left between them. CDR3 region: CASTRKGGTSTDTQYF. CDR3 bases: TGTGCCAGCACCAGAAAGGGGGGCACAAGCACAGATACGCAGTATTTT.

This clonotype was counted between two and nine times. V gene TRBV12-3 or TRBV12-4 combines with J gene TRBJ1-1; D remains unclear. V lost 7 bases and J 5 bases, leaving 14 bases between the germline ends. CDR3 length: 13 amino acids. The CDR3: CASNPWEETEAFF. For the CDR3, the DNA is TGTGCCAGCAACCCTTGGGAGGAAACTGAAGCTTTCTTT.

The chain carries TRBV7-9 and TRBJ2-1; TRBD2 matches at 9 bases. This CDR3 has 14 residues. Germline V gene data show CDR1 as SEHNR and CDR2 as FQNEAQ (reference sequence). The V and J ends lost 7 bases and 5 bases, in that order; junction bases with no gene match: 6. Here the CDR3 reads CASTSGGNNNEQFF. In nucleotides, the CDR3 is TGTGCCAGCACCAGCGGGGGGAATAACAATGAGCAGTTCTTC.

This clonotype was seen more than once but under ten times. The rearrangement joins TRBV7-3 to TRBJ1-2; tentative D call: TRBD1 (5 bases). CDR1 and CDR2 (germline): SGHTA, FQGTGA. The CDR3 spans 18 residues. Trimming removed 8 bases from V and 1 base from J, with 26 bases in between. CDR3 loop: CASQDPGGVRKVNYGYTF. The CDR3 DNA is TGTGCCAGCCAAGATCCCGGGGGGGTGCGAAAGGTTAACTATGGCTACACCTTC.

This clonotype was seen only a few times. The gene calls are TRBV19 and TRBJ2-3; D perhaps matches TRBD1 (6 bases). This CDR3 is 11 amino acids long. Deletions cut 1 base from V and 10 bases from J, with 6 bases between. Germline CDR1 is LNHDA and CDR2 is SQIVND (reference sequence). The CDR3 region has the DNA TGTGCCAGTAGTATAGCAGGGGCGCAGTATTTT. Protein: CASSIAGAQYF.

As regards this clonotype: The junction shows a germline mismatch at one end, possibly a read error. The gene calls are TRBV7-8 and TRBJ1-4, with TRBD1 as a possible D gene (6 bases). This CDR3 comprises 15 residues. Germline CDR1 SGHVS, CDR2 FQNEAQ. The CDR3 here is CASSFFDRINKKLFF. The CDR3 region has the DNA TGTGCCAGCAGCTTCTTCGACAGGATTAATAAAAAACTGTTTTTT.

This clonotype was counted many times. The rearrangement uses TRBV29-1 and TRBJ2-1, with a possible D match to TRBD2 (6 bases). CDR1 is SQVTM, CDR2 ANQGSEA, per germline. This CDR3 comprises 14 residues. V lost 3 bases to trimming and J lost 0 bases, with 9 bases between them. CDR3: CSVDRGSSYNEQFF. CDR3 nucleotide sequence: TGCAGCGTTGATCGGGGGAGCTCCTACAATGAGCAGTTCTTC.

This clonotype was found a few times. The chain couples TRBV20-1 to TRBJ2-7; 7 bases match TRBD1. The CDR3 has 16 amino acids. Germline CDR1 reads DFQATT; CDR2 reads SNEGSKA (reference sequence). Germline trimming cut 2 bases from V and 2 bases from J; bases unmatched to any gene: 12. CDR3 amino acids: CSARPNDRALTYEQYF. CDR3 nucleotide sequence: TGCAGTGCTAGACCCAACGACAGGGCCCTAACCTACGAGCAGTACTTC.

The rearrangement links TRBV12-3 or TRBV12-4 to TRBJ1-2, with 7 bases matching TRBD1. The CDR3 spans 13 residues. The junction had 9 bases not matched to a gene; V was cut back by 6 bases and J by 8 bases. In DNA form, the CDR3 reads TGTGCCAGCAGCCCCCCGGACAGGCGCGGCTACACCTTC. It codes for CASSPPDRRGYTF.

This clonotype was observed a few times. The V gene is TRBV29-1, the J gene TRBJ2-5; D is perhaps TRBD2 (5 bases). Germline CDR1 and CDR2: SQVTM and ANQGSEA. Trimming removed 2 bases from V and 5 bases from J, with 15 bases in between. The CDR3 spans 14 residues. CDR3: CSVEWAEGVETQYF. The CDR3 DNA follows: TGCAGCGTTGAATGGGCAGAGGGAGTGGAGACCCAGTACTTC.

This chain links TRBV20-1 with TRBJ2-7; D is unresolved. Germline lookup yields CDR1 DFQATT and CDR2 SNEGSKA (reference sequence). The CDR3 runs to 14 residues. Trimming left V 4 bases short and J 0 bases short, with 13 bases between. In nucleotides, the CDR3 is TGCAGTGCTAATATAGGGTCCATCTCCTACGAGCAGTACTTC. Protein: CSANIGSISYEQYF.

This clonotype came up a few times. The chain recombines TRBV2 with TRBJ2-1, with D hard to call. Germline loops: CDR1 SNHLY, CDR2 FYNNEI. The germline V and J ends were trimmed by 9 bases and 4 bases, with 7 bases remaining between them. The CDR3 contains 11 residues. CDR3 protein: CASGIYNEQFF. CDR3 bases: TGTGCCAGTGGGATTTACAATGAGCAGTTCTTC.

This clonotype was recorded a few times. V usage is TRBV12-3 or TRBV12-4 and J usage is TRBJ1-4; 10 nucleotides match TRBD1. V lost 5 bases to trimming and J lost 8 bases; unmatched junction nucleotides: 8. CDR3 size: 15 residues. CDR3 DNA: TGTGCCAGCAGTCTAGGGGGACAGGGGTTCGAAAAACTGTTTTTT. Its translation is CASSLGGQGFEKLFF.

This clonotype occurred many times. V and J are TRBV20-1 and TRBJ2-3, with D perhaps TRBD2 (5 bases). Per the germline V gene, CDR1 is DFQATT and CDR2 is SNEGSKA (reference sequence). The CDR3 length is 13 residues. Trimming removed 1 base at V and 2 bases at J, with 7 bases between. CDR3 in DNA: TGCAGTGCTAGAGCCGACTACACAGATACGCAGTATTTT. It specifies CSARADYTDTQYF.

V and J are TRBV2 and TRBJ2-1, with unresolved D. V was pared by 7 bases and J by 0 bases, with 10 bases between. CDR3 length: 14 amino acids. Germline V gene data show CDR1 as SNHLY and CDR2 as FYNNEI. This chain's CDR3 is CASMDSGSYNEQFF. In DNA, the CDR3 is TGTGCCAGCATGGATTCCGGCTCCTACAATGAGCAGTTCTTC.